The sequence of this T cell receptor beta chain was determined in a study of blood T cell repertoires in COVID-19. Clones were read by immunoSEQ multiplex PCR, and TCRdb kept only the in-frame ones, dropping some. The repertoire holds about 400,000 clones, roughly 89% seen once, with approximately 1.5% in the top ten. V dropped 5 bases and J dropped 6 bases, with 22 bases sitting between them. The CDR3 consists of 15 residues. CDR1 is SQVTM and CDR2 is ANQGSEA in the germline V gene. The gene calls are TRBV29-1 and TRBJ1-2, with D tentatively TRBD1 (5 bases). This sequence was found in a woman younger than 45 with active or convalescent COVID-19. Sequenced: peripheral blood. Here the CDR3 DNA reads TGCAGCGTTAATGGGGGGGGAAGTGAAACTAATGGCTACACCTTC. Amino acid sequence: CSVNGGGSETNGYTF.